The 27 T cell receptor beta chains below were found in one sample sequenced in a study of human T cells and chemical hapten exposure. Using its own MiXCR run on the RACE reads, TCRdb lists one record per CDR3 protein. The sample has about 85,000 distinct CDR3 sequences; 7.5% to 9.5% are singletons. Sample time point: pre-sensitization, week 0. Treatment reported: therapeutic diphenylcyclopropenone sensitization with weekly scalp DPC. The sample was whole blood, taken in connection with sensitization to the hapten diphenylcyclopropenone (DPC). These receptors were collected from a man aged 40-49 years with alopecia areata. Some clones in this sample may be carry-over from other donors' samples.

This clonotype was picked up many times. The chain recombines TRBV28 with TRBJ2-3; 7 bases align to TRBD2. Per germline, CDR1 MDHEN and CDR2 SYDVKM. The CDR3 has 13 amino acids. After removal of 5 bases from V and 5 bases from J, the junction contained 4 bases not matched to a gene. The CDR3 loop is CASSSSGLDTQYF. CDR3 DNA sequence: TGTGCCAGCAGTAGTAGCGGGTTAGATACGCAGTATTTT. The whole variable domain, remainder taken from reference TRBV28 and TRBJ2-3, is DVKVTQSSRYLVKRTGEKVFLECVQDMDHENMFWYRQDPGLGLRLIYFSYDVKMKEKGDIPEGYSVSREKKERFSLILESASTNQTSMYLCASSSSGLDTQYFGPGTRLTVL.

In the case of this clonotype: A much larger clone sits a single nucleotide away, making a read error possible. This chain connects TRBV9 to TRBJ2-1, with D uncertain. V lost 4 bases, J lost 0 bases, and 11 bases lay in between. Germline V CDR1 and CDR2: SGDLS, YYNGEE. CDR3 size: 15 residues. This chain's CDR3 is CASSTPESSYNEQFF. CDR3 DNA sequence: TGTGCCAGCAGCACCCCCGAGAGCTCCTACAATGAGCAGTTCTTC.

This chain links TRBV6-5 with TRBJ2-5, with 7 bases identical to TRBD1. The CDR3 totals 15 residues. V shed 2 bases, J shed 0 bases, and the junction held 3 bases outside the gene matches. Germline loops: CDR1 MNHEY, CDR2 SVGAGI. CDR3 sequence (DNA): TGTGCCAGCAGTTACCAGGACAGGTACCAAGAGACCCAGTACTTC. It encodes CASSYQDRYQETQYF.

V is TRBV11-2 and J is TRBJ2-1; 13 nucleotides match TRBD2. Germline assignment: CDR1 SGHAT and CDR2 FQNNGV. CDR3 size: 16 residues. With 4 bases clipped from V and 4 bases from J, the junction kept 4 bases outside the gene matches. CDR3 sequence: CASSSMTSGRYNEQFF. In nucleotides, the CDR3 is TGTGCCAGCAGCTCGATGACTAGCGGGAGGTACAATGAGCAGTTCTTC.

On this clonotype itself: This clone may be a read error of a much larger clone one base away. The chain combines TRBV12-3 or TRBV12-4 with TRBJ1-5; D not resolved. This CDR3 contains 15 residues. CDR3 nucleotide sequence: TGTGCCAGCACCCCAAGGGAACAGCGCAATCAGCCCCAGCGTTTT. Translated, it gives CASTPREQRNQPQRF.

J is TRBJ2-3 and V is TRBV6-2 or TRBV6-3; D gene ambiguous. CDR3 length equals 15 residues. Germline V gives CDR1 MNHEY, CDR2 SVGEGT. Trimming shortened V by 7 bases and J by 1 base, and 15 bases separated the two germline ends. Written as DNA, the CDR3 is TGTGCCAGCACCAAAGAGGCCCTCCGCACAGATACGCAGTATTTT. Translation: CASTKEALRTDTQYF.

The table lists this clonotype with many counts. The chain uses TRBV12-3 or TRBV12-4 and TRBJ2-1, with 7 bases fitting TRBD1. The length of the CDR3 is 16 residues. V was clipped by 5 bases and J by 3 bases; unmatched bases: 10. The DNA of the CDR3 is TGTGCCAGCAGTCGTACAGGGGATTCCTACTACAATGAGCAGTTCTTC. Translating it yields CASSRTGDSYYNEQFF.

This chain connects TRBV6-5 to TRBJ1-5; D gene uncertain. The CDR3 runs 15 residues. Deletions cut 5 bases from V and 0 bases from J, with 11 bases between. Germline lookup yields CDR1 MNHEY and CDR2 SVGAGI. CDR3 sequence reads: CASSLSVNSNQPQHF. The CDR3 DNA is TGTGCCAGCAGTCTATCAGTGAATAGCAATCAGCCCCAGCATTTT.

This clonotype was seen at least ten times. This rearrangement joins TRBV7-2 to TRBJ2-1, with 8 bases aligning to TRBD1. The CDR3 covers 16 residues. Germline V gene data show CDR1 as SGHTA and CDR2 as FQGNSA. V shed 0 bases, J shed 7 bases, and the junction held 8 bases outside the gene matches. In DNA form, the CDR3 reads TGTGCCAGCAGCTTAGCGGCAGGGGGCGCCCCAAATGAGCAGTTCTTC. It codes for CASSLAAGGAPNEQFF.

V is TRBV18 and J is TRBJ2-1, with no clear D. The CDR3 spans 12 residues. The germline CDR1 and CDR2 sequences are KGHSH and LQKENI. Trimming took 8 bases from V and 4 from J, leaving 9 bases between them. The CDR3 bases are TGTGCCAGCGTCTTGGGGTACAATGAGCAGTTCTTC. This encodes CASVLGYNEQFF.

The chain recombines TRBV20-1 with TRBJ2-3; the match to TRBD1 covers 9 bases. V gave up 6 bases and J gave up 6 bases; unmatched junction bases: 13. The CDR3 spans 15 residues. Germline V CDR1 and CDR2: DFQATT, SNEGSKA (reference sequence). The CDR3 DNA is TGCAGTGCCCGCGGTACAGGGGGCCTTGTGGATACGCAGTATTTT. This encodes CSARGTGGLVDTQYF.

The chain uses TRBV28 and TRBJ2-4; D perhaps matches TRBD1 (6 bases). The germline V gene encodes CDR1 MDHEN and CDR2 SYDVKM. There are 15 residues in the CDR3. With 7 bases removed from V and 1 base from J, the gap between germline ends came to 14 bases. The CDR3 here is CASNEDSQAKNIQYF. DNA for the CDR3: TGTGCCAGCAACGAGGACAGTCAGGCCAAAAACATTCAGTACTTC.

The chain couples TRBV12-3 or TRBV12-4 to TRBJ2-4; D tentatively fits TRBD1 or TRBD2 (5 bases each). The V end lost 3 bases, the J end lost 8 bases, and 26 bases lay between the germline ends. The CDR3 extends over 18 amino acids. The CDR3 nucleotides read TGTGCCAGCAGTTTTTCACCCAAGAGTATCACCGGGGCGGACATTCAGTACTTC. This gives the protein CASSFSPKSITGADIQYF.

The V gene is TRBV7-2, the J gene TRBJ2-1; 8 nucleotides agree with TRBD2. V was clipped by 5 bases and J by 1 base; unmatched bases: 4. The germline V gene encodes CDR1 SGHTA and CDR2 FQGNSA. This CDR3 has 15 residues. CDR3 region: CASSPTGGSYNEQFF. DNA for the CDR3: TGTGCCAGCAGCCCGACGGGGGGGTCCTACAATGAGCAGTTCTTC.

This clonotype was seen many times. The rearrangement links TRBV5-6 to TRBJ1-2; D gene ambiguous. Germline-derived CDR1 and CDR2 are SGHDT and YYEEEE. Trimming removed 4 bases at V and 6 bases at J, with 10 bases between. CDR3 size: 12 residues. The CDR3 nucleotides are TGTGCCAGCAGCGTGACAAGGAATGGCTACACCTTC. Encoded protein: CASSVTRNGYTF. Using reference TRBV5-6 and TRBJ1-2 for the parts outside the CDR3, the full variable domain is DAGVTQSPTHLIKTRGQQVTLRCSPKSGHDTVSWYQQALGQGPQFIFQYYEEEERQRGNFPDRFSGHQFPNYSSELNVNALLLGDSALYLCASSVTRNGYTFGSGTRLTVV.

A note on this clonotype: A read error is possible here, since a much larger clone lies one base away. The chain carries TRBV9 and TRBJ2-5; D is unresolved. The CDR3 contains 12 residues. The germline CDR1 and CDR2 sequences are SGDLS and YYNGEE. The CDR3, as DNA: TGTGCCATCAGCACCCCCGGGGAGACCCAGTACTTC. Translating it yields CAISTPGETQYF.

This clonotype was counted many times. The chain recombines TRBV7-8 with TRBJ2-7; 8 bases line up with TRBD1. The trim removed 6 bases at V and 2 bases at J, leaving 9 bases unmatched. Germline V gives CDR1 SGHVS, CDR2 FQNEAQ. CDR3 size: 15 residues. The CDR3 nucleotides are TGTGCCAGCAGTCCCCGGGACAGGTTGACCTACGAGCAGTACTTC. Translation: CASSPRDRLTYEQYF.

This sequence joins TRBV20-1 and TRBJ2-7, with 11 bases fitting TRBD2. The germline V gene has CDR1 DFQATT and CDR2 SNEGSKA (reference sequence). The J segment lost 6 bases and the V segment lost 3 bases, leaving 7 bases of the junction unmatched. This CDR3 is 14 amino acids long. This CDR3 reads CSASFSGRDGEQYF. In DNA, the CDR3 is TGCAGTGCTAGCTTTAGCGGGAGGGATGGCGAGCAGTACTTC.

This clonotype was counted many times. The CDR3 DNA reads as TGTGCCAGCAGTTGGGGCCAAGAGACCCAGTACTTC. Protein: CASSWGQETQYF. The gene calls are TRBV6-6 and TRBJ2-5; no clear D gene. There are 12 residues in the CDR3. Trimming cost V 4 bases and J 1 base, with 4 bases left between them. Germline V gene data show CDR1 as MNHNY and CDR2 as SVGAGI (reference sequence).

This clonotype was seen many times. The rearrangement links TRBV15 to TRBJ1-2; 10 bases align to TRBD1. Germline CDR1 reads LNHNV; CDR2 reads YYDKDF (reference sequence). Trimming took 1 base from V and 8 from J; bases not matched to a gene: 10. CDR3 length: 16 amino acids. CDR3 nucleotide sequence: TGTGCCACCAGCAGAGTTAACCCGGGACAGGGGACAGGCTACACCTTC. It is translated as CATSRVNPGQGTGYTF.

In the case of this clonotype: A much larger clone differs from this one at a single base, so this may be a read error. This chain uses TRBV7-2 with TRBJ2-5; weak D call: TRBD1 (6 bases). The CDR3 has 13 amino acids. CDR1 is SGHTA and CDR2 is FQGNSA in the germline V gene. The ends were cut back, 4 bases at V and 5 bases at J, with 11 bases in the middle. CDR3 coding DNA: TGTGCCAGCAGCTGGGGGCGGCAGGAGACCCAGTACTTC. Translating gives CASSWGRQETQYF.

This clonotype was observed many times. The chain has TRBV6-1 and TRBJ2-5; no clear D gene. The CDR3 is 16 residues long. V was trimmed by 2 bases and J by 3 bases, leaving 16 bases between them. Germline V gives CDR1 MNHNS, CDR2 SASEGT. CDR3 protein: CASSEFIQLDEETQYF. CDR3 bases: TGTGCCAGCAGTGAATTCATCCAGCTGGATGAAGAGACCCAGTACTTC.

The table lists this clonotype with a few counts. The V gene is TRBV9, the J gene TRBJ2-5; no firm D call. Germline assignment: CDR1 SGDLS and CDR2 YYNGEE. The length of the CDR3 is 14 residues. V lost 1 base and J lost 4, with 11 bases in between. The CDR3 DNA sequence: TGTGCCAGCAGCGTATCTCCCGACGGAGAGACCCAGTACTTC. This gives the protein CASSVSPDGETQYF. The full variable domain, with the rest looked up from reference TRBV9 and TRBJ2-5, is DSGVTQTPKHLITATGQRVTLRCSPRSGDLSVYWYQQSLDQGLQFLIQYYNGEERAKGNILERFSAQQFPDLHSELNLSSLELGDSALYFCASSVSPDGETQYFGPGTRLLVL.

The J gene is TRBJ2-3, the V gene TRBV20-1; no clear D gene. V lost 4 bases to trimming and J lost 0 bases, with 11 bases between them. In germline, CDR1 is DFQATT, CDR2 SNEGSKA (reference sequence). The length of the CDR3 is 14 residues. CDR3 loop: CSAKAQTSTDTQYF. CDR3 coding DNA: TGCAGTGCTAAGGCACAAACTAGCACAGATACGCAGTATTTT.

This clonotype has only a few counts. The chain recombines TRBV7-9 with TRBJ2-7, with 7 bases identical to TRBD2. CDR1 is SEHNR and CDR2 is FQNEAQ in the germline V gene (reference sequence). The CDR3 has 17 residues. V shed 1 base and J 0 bases; nucleotides not matched to a gene: 9. CDR3 nucleotides: TGTGCCAGCAGCTTAGGCGGGAGCCCAACCAGCTCCTACGAGCAGTACTTC. Amino acid sequence: CASSLGGSPTSSYEQYF. The full variable domain, completed using reference TRBV7-9 and TRBJ2-7, is DTGVSQNPRHKITKRGQNVTFRCDPISEHNRLYWYRQTLGQGPEFLTYFQNEAQLEKSRLLSDRFSAERPKGSFSTLEIQRTEQGDSAMYLCASSLGGSPTSSYEQYFGPGTRLTVT.

This clonotype occurred a few times. The chain has TRBV7-9 and TRBJ2-1; 13 bases line up with TRBD2. V shed 5 bases and J 5 bases; nucleotides not matched to a gene: 6. Germline V CDR1 and CDR2: SEHNR, FQNEAQ (reference sequence). This CDR3 has 16 amino acids. Written as DNA, the CDR3 is TGTGCCAGCAGCCCGCCGGGACTAGCGGGACACAATGAGCAGTTCTTC. As protein: CASSPPGLAGHNEQFF. The full variable domain, its missing parts supplied by reference TRBV7-9 and TRBJ2-1, is DTGVSQNPRHKITKRGQNVTFRCDPISEHNRLYWYRQTLGQGPEFLTYFQNEAQLEKSRLLSDRFSAERPKGSFSTLEIQRTEQGDSAMYLCASSPPGLAGHNEQFFGPGTRLTVL.

The chain links TRBV6-2 or TRBV6-3 to TRBJ2-3; 10 nucleotides line up with TRBD2. Germline loops: CDR1 MNHEY, CDR2 SVGEGT. The V and J ends lost 2 bases and 6 bases, in that order; junction bases with no gene match: 8. This CDR3 comprises 16 residues. As DNA, the CDR3 is TGTGCCAGCAGTTACCTGCGGACTAGCGGTAGGGATACGCAGTATTTT. Translation: CASSYLRTSGRDTQYF.